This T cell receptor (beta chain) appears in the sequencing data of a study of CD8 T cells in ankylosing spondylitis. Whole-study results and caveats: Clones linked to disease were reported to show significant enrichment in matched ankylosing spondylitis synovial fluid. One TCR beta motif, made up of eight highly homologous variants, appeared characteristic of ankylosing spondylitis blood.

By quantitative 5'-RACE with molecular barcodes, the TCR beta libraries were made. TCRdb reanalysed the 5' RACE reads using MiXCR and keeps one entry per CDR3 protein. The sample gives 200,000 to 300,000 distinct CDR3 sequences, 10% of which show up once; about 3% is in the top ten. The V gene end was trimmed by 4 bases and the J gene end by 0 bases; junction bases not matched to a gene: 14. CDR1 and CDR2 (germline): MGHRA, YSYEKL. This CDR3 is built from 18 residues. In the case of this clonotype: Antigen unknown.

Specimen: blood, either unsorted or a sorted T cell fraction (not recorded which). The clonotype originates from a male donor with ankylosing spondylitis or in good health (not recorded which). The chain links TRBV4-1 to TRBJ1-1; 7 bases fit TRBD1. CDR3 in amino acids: CASSPSGRGQEVNTEAFF. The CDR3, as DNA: TGCGCCAGCAGCCCTTCGGGTAGGGGGCAGGAGGTGAACACTGAAGCTTTCTTT.